In its sample, the clone carrying this T cell receptor beta chain was seen a few times. Its antigen is not known. This sample stems from a study of T cells after yellow fever vaccination. Study-level results: Weaker, the secondary response peaked sooner, at day 5 versus 15.

V was trimmed by 6 bases and J by 2 bases, leaving 14 bases between them. The CDR3 covers 13 residues. Germline V CDR1 and CDR2: DFQATT, SNEGSKA (reference sequence). TCRdb reprocessed the 5' RACE reads with MiXCR, giving one entry per CDR3 protein. The sample consists of 450,000 to 550,000 distinct CDR3 sequences, around 21% of them appearing once. This material consisted of PBMCs, taken 15 days after the yellow fever booster vaccination. The chain joins TRBV20-1 to TRBJ2-7, with D tentatively TRBD1 (6 bases). The clonotype originates from a man between 25 and 39 years old who received the YFV17D yellow fever vaccine. As DNA, the CDR3 is TGCAGTGCCAGGGGCAGAGCGCCCTACGAGCAGTACTTC. This codes for CSARGRAPYEQYF.